Listed below are T cell receptor beta chains from one sample, sequenced in a study of CD4 T cells in relation to SARS-CoV-2 and coronaviruses. Only in-frame clones appear in the TCRdb table, and some are missing; sequencing was by immunoSEQ multiplex PCR. Of approximately 50,000 clones listed, 92% are singletons. The sample comprised naive CD4+ T cells from PBMCs. The receptors were sampled from an adult with COVID-19. Both conserved end residues are trimmed from each CDR3.

j_call v_call cdr3_aa
TRBJ2-1 TRBV2 ASRDSMSSYNEQF
TRBJ2-6 TRBV11-2 ASSFSSSGANVLT
TRBJ2-1 TRBV5-5 ASSPGRPYNEQF
TRBJ2-7 TRBV29-1 SVAPSMGYEQY
TRBJ2-5 TRBV7-8 ASRTQERETQY
TRBJ2-1 TRBV4-2 ASSQEAGLAGSAEQF
TRBJ1-2 TRBV14 ASSQVAGTNYGYT
TRBJ2-7 TRBV3-1/TRBV3-2 ASSRASGRNEQY
TRBJ2-1 TRBV6-2/TRBV6-3 ASSFGQLLNSQF
TRBJ2-1 TRBV28 ASRFSGSVSYNEQF
TRBJ2-7 TRBV28 ASSRFLRDRGYEQY
TRBJ2-7 TRBV19 ASSTGTPYEQY
TRBJ2-1 TRBV18 ASSHWASREGNEQF
TRBJ2-1 TRBV11-1 ASSLRREGVLGEQF
TRBJ2-1 TRBV9 ASSPRTGWGNEQF
TRBJ1-2 TRBV14 ASSQGETRLSRDYGYT
TRBJ1-6 TRBV2 ASSGSARTGFWYSPLH
TRBJ2-1 TRBV5-4 ASSLDGIYNEQF
TRBJ2-1 TRBV7-9 ASSPREEQF
TRBJ2-1 TRBV6-4 ASSEIAGDNEQF
TRBJ2-1 TRBV3-1/TRBV3-2 ASSRSGLAVIDEQF
TRBJ2-2 TRBV7-9 ASSLAIQAGELF
TRBJ2-5 TRBV13 ASSPRGWGLAAEQETQY
TRBJ1-2 TRBV2 ASSLLIGGYT
TRBJ1-1 TRBV5-1 ASSSVAGTENTEAF
TRBJ2-5 TRBV7-6 ASSLARGNWETQY